The rows below give T cell receptor beta chains drawn from one sample of a study of cytomegalovirus exposure and HLA in healthy donors. Sequencing was performed with immunoSEQ multiplex PCR; in TCRdb, only in-frame clones are kept and a portion is missing. The data hold around 120,000 clones, with roughly four fifths observed a single time. The source material was PBMCs. The receptors derive from a middle-aged man in good health and CMV-seropositive. Each CDR3 is given with its conserved first and last residue. Fields, in order: CDR3 protein, CDR3 DNA, V gene, D gene, clone size, J gene. D genes are given only for firm matches. The size entry is marked missing in some rows and otherwise reads once, few, many or a size class.

CASGPGGYTF | TGTGCCAGCGGCCCGGGAGGCTACACCTTC | TRBV6-5 | NA | few | TRBJ1-2
CASSPHHRDTLSYEQYF | TGTGCCAGTAGTCCCCATCACCGGGACACCCTCTCCTACGAGCAGTACTTC | TRBV19 | NA | NA | TRBJ2-7
CASSLTETGGADTQYF | TGTGCCAGCAGTTTAACTGAGACAGGGGGTGCAGATACGCAGTATTTT | TRBV28 | TRBD1 | NA | TRBJ2-3
CASSLVAGGLTDTQYF | TGCGCCAGCAGCTTGGTCGCGGGGGGACTCACAGATACGCAGTATTTT | TRBV5-1 | TRBD2 | NA | TRBJ2-3
CASSRAGASYNEQFF | TGTGCCAGCAGCAGGGCAGGGGCCTCCTACAATGAGCAGTTCTTC | TRBV11-3 | NA | NA | TRBJ2-1
CASSYGVLSGYTF | TGTGCCAGCAGTTACGGAGTTTTGTCGGGCTACACCTTC | TRBV6-5 | NA | NA | TRBJ1-2
CASSPGTVRRGDTF | TGCGCCAGCAGTCCTGGGACAGTCAGGCGGGGGGACACCTTC | TRBV10-2 | TRBD1 | NA | TRBJ1-2
CASSHGRLAETGELFF | TGTGCCAGCAGCCATGGTCGACTAGCGGAAACCGGGGAGCTGTTTTTT | TRBV14 | TRBD2 | NA | TRBJ2-2
CATSRVPGQGDRYEQFF | TGTGCCACCAGCAGAGTCCCGGGACAGGGGGATCGGTATGAGCAGTTCTTC | TRBV15 | TRBD1 | NA | TRBJ2-1
CASSLVPGQGAEAFF | TGTGCCAGCAGCTTAGTTCCGGGACAGGGGGCTGAAGCTTTCTTT | TRBV11-2 | TRBD1 | NA | TRBJ1-1
CASSGEGSYEQYF | TGTGCCAGCAGTGGGGAGGGCTCCTACGAGCAGTACTTC | TRBV2 | TRBD2 | NA | TRBJ2-7
CASSALGREDRTGELFF | TGTGCCAGCAGCGCACTCGGCCGGGAGGATCGGACCGGGGAGCTGTTTTTT | TRBV7-9 | TRBD2 | NA | TRBJ2-2
CATSREGLLGNTIYF | TGTGCCACCAGCAGAGAGGGCCTTCTTGGAAACACCATATATTTT | TRBV15 | NA | NA | TRBJ1-3
CASSPLADTQYF | TGTGCCAGCTCACCACTAGCGGATACGCAGTATTTT | TRBV18 | NA | NA | TRBJ2-3
CASSLFRGGDSTDTQYF | TGTGCCAGCAGCTTATTCCGCGGGGGGGATTCCACAGATACGCAGTATTTT | TRBV5-4 | TRBD2 | NA | TRBJ2-3
CSARGSREAFF | TGCAGTGCTAGAGGGTCGCGTGAAGCTTTCTTT | TRBV20-1 | NA | NA | TRBJ1-1
CASSPGPGAETQYF | TGTGCCAGCAGTCCCGGACCGGGAGCGGAGACCCAGTACTTC | TRBV6-5 | NA | NA | TRBJ2-5
CASSRGQGNSPLHF | TGTGCCAGCTCAAGGGGACAGGGGAATTCACCCCTCCACTTT | TRBV18 | TRBD1 | NA | TRBJ1-6
CASSLGPTGGPQSPLHF | TGTGCCAGCAGCCTAGGCCCGACAGGGGGTCCCCAATCACCCCTCCACTTT | TRBV9 | TRBD1 | NA | TRBJ1-6
CASSSGPPTYGYTF | TGTGCCAGCAGCTCCGGTCCCCCAACCTACGGCTACACCTTC | TRBV5-4 | NA | NA | TRBJ1-2
CASSLSPGLAVVHDTQYF | TGTGCCAGCAGCTTATCCCCCGGGCTAGCGGTTGTTCATGATACGCAGTATTTT | TRBV13 | TRBD2 | NA | TRBJ2-3
CASSVTPGTGDEKLFF | TGTGCCAGCAGCGTAACTCCCGGGACGGGAGATGAAAAACTGTTTTTT | TRBV9 | NA | NA | TRBJ1-4
CASHKGSAGGATGELFF | TGTGCCAGTCATAAAGGCTCCGCGGGAGGTGCCACCGGGGAGCTGTTTTTT | TRBV9 | TRBD2 | NA | TRBJ2-2
CASRRSNYGYTF | TGTGCCAGCAGGAGATCTAACTATGGCTACACCTTC | TRBV9 | NA | NA | TRBJ1-2
CASSQDRKRRSRETQYF | TGCGCCAGCAGCCAAGACCGAAAAAGAAGGAGTAGGGAGACCCAGTACTTC | TRBV4-1 | NA | NA | TRBJ2-5